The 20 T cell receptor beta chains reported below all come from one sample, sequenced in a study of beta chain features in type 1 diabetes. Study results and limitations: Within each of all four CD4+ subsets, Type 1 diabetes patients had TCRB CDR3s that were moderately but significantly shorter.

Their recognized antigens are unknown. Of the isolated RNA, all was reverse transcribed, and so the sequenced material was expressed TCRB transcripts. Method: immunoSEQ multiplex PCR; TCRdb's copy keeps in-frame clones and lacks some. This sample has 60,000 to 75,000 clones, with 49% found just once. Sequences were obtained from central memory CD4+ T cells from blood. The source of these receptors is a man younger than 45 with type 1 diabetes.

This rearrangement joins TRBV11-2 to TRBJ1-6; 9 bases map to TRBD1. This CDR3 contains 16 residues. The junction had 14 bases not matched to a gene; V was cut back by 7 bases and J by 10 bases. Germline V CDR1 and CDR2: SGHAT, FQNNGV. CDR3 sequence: CASKNTGTGWESPLHF. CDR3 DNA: TGTGCCAGCAAAAATACCGGGACAGGGTGGGAATCACCCCTCCACTTT. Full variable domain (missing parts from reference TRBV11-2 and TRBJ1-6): EAGVAQSPRYKIIEKRQSVAFWCNPISGHATLYWYQQILGQGPKLLIQFQNNGVVDDSQLPKDRFSAERLKGVDSTLKIQPAKLEDSAVYLCASKNTGTGWESPLHFGNGTRLTVT.

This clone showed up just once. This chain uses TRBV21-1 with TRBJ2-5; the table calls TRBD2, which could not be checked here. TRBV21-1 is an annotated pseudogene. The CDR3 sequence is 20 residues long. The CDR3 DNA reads TGTGCCAGCAGCAAAGAACCGACTAGCGGGGGACCACCGTACCAAGAGACCCAGTACTTC. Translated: CASSKEPTSGGPPYQETQYF.

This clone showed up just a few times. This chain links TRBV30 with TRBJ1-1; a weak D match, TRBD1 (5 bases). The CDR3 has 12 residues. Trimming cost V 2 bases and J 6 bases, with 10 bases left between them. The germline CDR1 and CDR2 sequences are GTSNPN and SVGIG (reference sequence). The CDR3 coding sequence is TGTGCCTGGAGTCTTCAGGGTTCTGAAGCTTTCTTT. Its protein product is CAWSLQGSEAFF.

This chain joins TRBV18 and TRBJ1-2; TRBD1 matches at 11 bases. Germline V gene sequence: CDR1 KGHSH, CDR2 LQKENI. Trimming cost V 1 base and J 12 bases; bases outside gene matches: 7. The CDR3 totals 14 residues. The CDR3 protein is CASSPQPGQGVHTF. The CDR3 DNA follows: TGTGCCAGCTCACCACAGCCGGGACAGGGGGTTCACACCTTC.

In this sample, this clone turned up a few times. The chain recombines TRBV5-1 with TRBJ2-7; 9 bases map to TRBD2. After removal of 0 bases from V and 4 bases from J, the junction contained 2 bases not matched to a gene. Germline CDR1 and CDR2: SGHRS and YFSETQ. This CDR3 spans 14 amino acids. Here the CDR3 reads CASSLVTSGYEQYF. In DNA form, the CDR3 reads TGCGCCAGCAGCTTGGTTACTAGCGGGTACGAGCAGTACTTC.

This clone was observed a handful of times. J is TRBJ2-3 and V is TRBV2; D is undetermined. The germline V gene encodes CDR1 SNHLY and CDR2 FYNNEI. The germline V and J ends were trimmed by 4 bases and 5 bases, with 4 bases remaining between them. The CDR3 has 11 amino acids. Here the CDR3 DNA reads TGTGCCAGCAGTGCCCGAGATACGCAGTATTTT. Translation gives CASSARDTQYF.

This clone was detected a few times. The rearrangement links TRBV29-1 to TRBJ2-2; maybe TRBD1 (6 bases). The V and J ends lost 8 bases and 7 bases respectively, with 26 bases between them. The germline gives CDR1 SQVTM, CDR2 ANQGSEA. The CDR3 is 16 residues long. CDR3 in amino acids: CSIHTGSTSGLGELFF. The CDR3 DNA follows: TGCAGCATACACACAGGGTCGACTTCGGGCCTCGGGGAGCTGTTTTTT.

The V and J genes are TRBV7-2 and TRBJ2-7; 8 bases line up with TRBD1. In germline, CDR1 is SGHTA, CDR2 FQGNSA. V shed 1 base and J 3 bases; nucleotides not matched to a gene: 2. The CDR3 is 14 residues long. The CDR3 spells CASSLEGTGYEQYF. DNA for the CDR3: TGTGCCAGCAGCTTAGAAGGGACAGGCTACGAGCAGTACTTC.

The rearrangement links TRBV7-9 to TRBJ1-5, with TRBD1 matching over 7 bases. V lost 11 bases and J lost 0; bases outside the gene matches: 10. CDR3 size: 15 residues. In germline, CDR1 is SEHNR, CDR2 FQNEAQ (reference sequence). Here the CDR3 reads CAVGGQLYSNQPQHF. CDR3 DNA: TGTGCCGTCGGGGGACAGCTCTATAGCAATCAGCCCCAGCATTTT.

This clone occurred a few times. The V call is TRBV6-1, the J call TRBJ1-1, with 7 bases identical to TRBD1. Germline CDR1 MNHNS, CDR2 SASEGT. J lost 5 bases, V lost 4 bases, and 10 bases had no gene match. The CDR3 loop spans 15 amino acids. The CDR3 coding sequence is TGTGCCAGCAGTGCCCGAGGGGGCCTGGGTACTGAAGCTTTCTTT. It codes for CASSARGGLGTEAFF.

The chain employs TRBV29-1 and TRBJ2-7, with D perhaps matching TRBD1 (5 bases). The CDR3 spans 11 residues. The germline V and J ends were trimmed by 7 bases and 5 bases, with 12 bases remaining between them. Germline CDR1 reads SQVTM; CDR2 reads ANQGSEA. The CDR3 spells CSARQKNEQYF. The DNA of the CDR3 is TGCAGCGCCCGACAGAAGAACGAGCAGTACTTC.

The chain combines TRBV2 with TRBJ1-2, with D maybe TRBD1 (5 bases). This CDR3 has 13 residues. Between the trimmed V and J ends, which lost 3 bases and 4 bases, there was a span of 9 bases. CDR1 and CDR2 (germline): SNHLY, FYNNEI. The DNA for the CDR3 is TGTGCCAGCAGTGATTACAGGCCCTATGGCTACACCTTC. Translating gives CASSDYRPYGYTF.

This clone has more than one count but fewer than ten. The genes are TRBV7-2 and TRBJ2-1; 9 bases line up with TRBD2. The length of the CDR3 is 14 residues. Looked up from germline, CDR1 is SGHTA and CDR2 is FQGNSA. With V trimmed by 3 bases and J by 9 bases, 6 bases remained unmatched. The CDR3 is CASSFRREGSEQFF. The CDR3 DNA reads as TGTGCCAGCAGCTTTAGGCGGGAGGGCTCTGAGCAGTTCTTC. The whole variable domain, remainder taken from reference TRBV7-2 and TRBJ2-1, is GAGVSQSPSNKVTEKGKDVELRCDPISGHTALYWYRQSLGQGLEFLIYFQGNSAPDKSGLPSDRFSAERTGGSVSTLTIQRTQQEDSAVYLCASSFRREGSEQFFGPGTRLTVL.

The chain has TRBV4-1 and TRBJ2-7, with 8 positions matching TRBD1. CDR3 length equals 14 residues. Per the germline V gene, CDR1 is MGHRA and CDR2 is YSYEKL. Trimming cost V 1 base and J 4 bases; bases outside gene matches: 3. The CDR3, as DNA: TGCGCCAGCAGCCAAGGGACAGGGAATTACGAGCAGTACTTC. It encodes CASSQGTGNYEQYF.

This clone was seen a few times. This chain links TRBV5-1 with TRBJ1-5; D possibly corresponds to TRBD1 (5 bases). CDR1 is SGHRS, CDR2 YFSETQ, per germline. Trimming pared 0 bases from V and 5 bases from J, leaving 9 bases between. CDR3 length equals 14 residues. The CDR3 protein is CASSLDDRDQPQHF. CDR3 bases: TGCGCCAGCAGCTTGGACGACAGAGATCAGCCCCAGCATTTT.

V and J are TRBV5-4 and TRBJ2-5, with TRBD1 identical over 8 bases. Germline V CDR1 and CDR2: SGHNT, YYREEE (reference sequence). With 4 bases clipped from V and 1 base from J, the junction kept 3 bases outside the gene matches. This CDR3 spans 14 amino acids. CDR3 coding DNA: TGTGCCAGCAGCCTCGGGACAGGCCAAGAGACCCAGTACTTC. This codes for CASSLGTGQETQYF.

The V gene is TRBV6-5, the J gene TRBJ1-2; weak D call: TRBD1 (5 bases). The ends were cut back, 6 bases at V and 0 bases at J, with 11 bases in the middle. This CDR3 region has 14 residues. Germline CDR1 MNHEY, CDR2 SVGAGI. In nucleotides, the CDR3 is TGTGCCAGCAGAAAGACAGCAACTAACTATGGCTACACCTTC. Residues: CASRKTATNYGYTF.

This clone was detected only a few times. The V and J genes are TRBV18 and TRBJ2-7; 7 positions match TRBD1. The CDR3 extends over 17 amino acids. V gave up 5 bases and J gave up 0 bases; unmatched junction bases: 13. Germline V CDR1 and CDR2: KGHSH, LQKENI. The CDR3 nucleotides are TGTGCCAGCTCAAAAAGGGGACAGACTTCTAGCTCCTACGAGCAGTACTTC. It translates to CASSKRGQTSSSYEQYF.

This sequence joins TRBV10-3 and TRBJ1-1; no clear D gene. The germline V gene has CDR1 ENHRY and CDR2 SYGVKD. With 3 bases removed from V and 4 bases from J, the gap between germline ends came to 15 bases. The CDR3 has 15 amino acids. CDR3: CAISEGRRPATEAFF. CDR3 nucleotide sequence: TGTGCCATCAGTGAAGGACGGAGGCCGGCCACTGAAGCTTTCTTT.

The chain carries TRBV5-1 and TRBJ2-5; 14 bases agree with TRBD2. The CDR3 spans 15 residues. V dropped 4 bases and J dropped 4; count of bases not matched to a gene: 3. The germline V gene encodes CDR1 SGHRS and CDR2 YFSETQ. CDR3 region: CASSKGLAGGETQYF. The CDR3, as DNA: TGCGCCAGCAGCAAAGGACTAGCGGGAGGAGAGACCCAGTACTTC. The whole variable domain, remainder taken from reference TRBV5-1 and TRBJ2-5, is KAGVTQTPRYLIKTRGQQVTLSCSPISGHRSVSWYQQTPGQGLQFLFEYFSETQRNKGNFPGRFSGRQFSNSRSEMNVSTLELGDSALYLCASSKGLAGGETQYFGPGTRLLVL.